These 18 T cell receptor beta chains were all obtained from the same sample, sequenced in a study of OX40 agonist ivuxolimab in advanced cancers. Clones were read by immunoSEQ multiplex PCR, and TCRdb kept only the in-frame ones, dropping some. The table has approximately 70,000 clones, around 89% seen once. Sequenced material: CD4+ or CD8+ T cells sorted from blood, taken in a trial of the OX40 agonist ivuxolimab. The receptors were sampled from an adult with an advanced solid tumor such as melanoma, head and neck, liver or kidney cancer.

V gene TRBV7-2 combines with J gene TRBJ2-7; D is undetermined. CDR3 length: 11 amino acids. Germline V gene lookup returns CDR1 SGHTA and CDR2 FQGNSA. Trimming removed 1 base at V and 4 bases at J, with 2 bases between. The CDR3 protein is CASSLVYEQYF. For the CDR3, the DNA is TGTGCCAGCAGCTTAGTTTACGAGCAGTACTTC.

The chain is built from TRBV5-1 and TRBJ2-7, with D possibly TRBD1 on 6 matching bases. The CDR3 sequence is 14 residues long. The germline gives CDR1 SGHRS, CDR2 YFSETQ. The V end lost 4 bases, the J end lost 1 base, and 12 bases lay between the germline ends. The CDR3 sequence is CASSHSGQSYEQYF. The CDR3 DNA sequence: TGCGCCAGCAGCCACAGCGGACAGTCCTACGAGCAGTACTTC.

This clone came up once. The chain combines TRBV11-3 with TRBJ1-1; weak D call: TRBD1 (6 bases). Trimming shortened V by 4 bases and J by 1 base, and 28 bases separated the two germline ends. The CDR3 contains 20 residues. CDR1 is SGHNT and CDR2 is YENEEA in the germline V gene. The CDR3 nucleotides read TGTGCCAGCAGCTCCGCTGCTGGGGGGGGGCCTCAGGGCTGGAACACTGAAGCTTTCTTT. Translating it yields CASSSAAGGGPQGWNTEAFF.

The chain uses TRBV7-9 and TRBJ2-3; TRBD2 agrees at 10 bases. The germline gives CDR1 SEHNR, CDR2 FQNEAQ (reference sequence). J was trimmed by 0 bases and V by 5 bases; bases with no gene match: 5. The CDR3 loop spans 16 amino acids. CDR3 sequence: CASSPRLAGSTDTQYF. The CDR3 nucleotides read TGTGCCAGCAGCCCACGACTAGCGGGTAGCACAGATACGCAGTATTTT. Filled out from reference TRBV7-9 and TRBJ2-3, the complete variable domain reads DTGVSQNPRHKITKRGQNVTFRCDPISEHNRLYWYRQTLGQGPEFLTYFQNEAQLEKSRLLSDRFSAERPKGSFSTLEIQRTEQGDSAMYLCASSPRLAGSTDTQYFGPGTRLTVL.

The CDR3 bases are TGTGCCAGCAGCTTAGCGGGTCCCCCGGGCACTGAAGCTTTCTTT. It codes for CASSLAGPPGTEAFF. V and J are TRBV7-8 and TRBJ1-1; D call uncertain. Per the germline V gene, CDR1 is SGHVS and CDR2 is FQNEAQ. The CDR3 length is 15 residues. Trimming removed 0 bases from V and 4 bases from J, with 12 bases in between.

V is TRBV20-1 and J is TRBJ1-2; unclear D gene. Deletions cut 0 bases from V and 5 bases from J, with 4 bases between. The CDR3 consists of 11 residues. Germline V gene sequence: CDR1 DFQATT, CDR2 SNEGSKA (reference sequence). CDR3 loop: CSARDLYGYTF. CDR3 coding DNA: TGCAGTGCTAGAGATCTGTATGGCTACACCTTC.

This chain connects TRBV5-1 to TRBJ1-1; D not resolved. This CDR3 comprises 13 residues. V lost 5 bases to trimming and J lost 0 bases, with 8 bases between them. Germline V gene lookup returns CDR1 SGHRS and CDR2 YFSETQ. In DNA, the CDR3 is TGCGCCAGCAGTTCAAGGATGAACACTGAAGCTTTCTTT. Translation: CASSSRMNTEAFF.

The V and J genes are TRBV4-2 and TRBJ2-3, with TRBD2 identical over 7 bases. CDR1 and CDR2 from the germline V gene are LGHNA and YNFKEQ. The CDR3 consists of 14 residues. V lost 4 bases to trimming and J lost 3 bases; unmatched junction nucleotides: 4. CDR3 in amino acids: CASSRGLVTDTQYF. In DNA form, the CDR3 reads TGTGCCAGCAGCCGCGGACTAGTAACAGATACGCAGTATTTT.

This clone has just a few counts. The chain carries TRBV5-6 and TRBJ2-1, with 9 bases matching TRBD1. The CDR3 loop spans 16 amino acids. V lost 4 bases, J lost 2 bases, and 7 bases stayed unmatched. Germline values: CDR1 SGHDT, CDR2 YYEEEE. As DNA, the CDR3 is TGTGCCAGCAGCATGGGTGGACAGGGGACCTACAATGAGCAGTTCTTC. Translating gives CASSMGGQGTYNEQFF.

The table lists this clone with a count of one. J is TRBJ1-2 and V is TRBV19; no reliable D call. The CDR3 is 13 residues long. V was pared by 3 bases and J by 4 bases, with 9 bases between. From germline, CDR1 is LNHDA and CDR2 SQIVND (reference sequence). CDR3 region: CASSMKGLYGYTF. The CDR3 DNA sequence: TGTGCCAGTAGTATGAAGGGCCTCTATGGCTACACCTTC. Full variable domain (rest looked up from reference TRBV19 and TRBJ1-2): DGGITQSPKYLFRKEGQNVTLSCEQNLNHDAMYWYRQDPGQGLRLIYYSQIVNDFQKGDIAEGYSVSREKKESFPLTVTSAQKNPTAFYLCASSMKGLYGYTFGSGTRLTVV.

The V call is TRBV19, the J call TRBJ2-2; 8 bases are a match to TRBD1. This CDR3 has 18 residues. The germline V gene has CDR1 LNHDA and CDR2 SQIVND (reference sequence). With V trimmed by 3 bases and J by 0 bases, 9 bases remained unmatched. The CDR3 loop is CASSIRAGGTANTGELFF. CDR3 nucleotide sequence: TGTGCCAGTAGTATTCGGGCAGGGGGCACCGCGAACACCGGGGAGCTGTTTTTT.

V is TRBV9 and J is TRBJ2-5, with 9 bases identical to TRBD2. Germline V lookup: CDR1 SGDLS, CDR2 YYNGEE. V was pared by 0 bases and J by 11 bases, with 14 bases of the junction left unmatched. There are 16 residues in the CDR3. Written as DNA, the CDR3 is TGTGCCAGCAGCGTAGTGGCGTCTAGCGGGATCTATGAGCAGTACTTC. Translation: CASSVVASSGIYEQYF.

The J gene is TRBJ2-7, the V gene TRBV28, with unresolved D. The ends were cut back, 7 bases at V and 2 bases at J, with 12 bases in the middle. Germline V CDR1 and CDR2: MDHEN, SYDVKM. This CDR3 has 13 residues. CDR3 amino acids: CASTVPGAYEQYF. The DNA for the CDR3 is TGTGCCAGCACCGTCCCGGGCGCCTACGAGCAGTACTTC.

This clone has just a few counts. This chain connects TRBV7-9 to TRBJ2-3; 12 bases match TRBD2. Germline V gene sequence: CDR1 SEHNR, CDR2 FQNEAQ (reference sequence). The CDR3 has 19 amino acids. V dropped 2 bases and J dropped 6; count of bases not matched to a gene: 15. DNA of the CDR3: TGTGCCAGCAGCTTACCCCAGCGGACTAGCGGGGCCCATGTGGATACGCAGTATTTT. As protein: CASSLPQRTSGAHVDTQYF.

The V and J genes are TRBV12-5 and TRBJ2-1; D remains ambiguous. Germline values: CDR1 LGHNT, CDR2 FRNRAP. The CDR3 covers 13 residues. Trimming took off 3 bases at V and 0 bases at J, with 3 bases between the two ends. CDR3 coding DNA: TGTGCTAGTGGTTTCAGCTCCTACAATGAGCAGTTCTTC. Translating gives CASGFSSYNEQFF.

On this clone: Germline and junction disagree at one end, which may indicate a read error. The chain has TRBV9 and TRBJ2-1, with D uncertain. Germline V gene lookup returns CDR1 SGDLS and CDR2 YYNGEE. The CDR3 extends over 11 amino acids. This CDR3 is CASSDPSPTLF. The CDR3 DNA reads as TGTGCCAGCAGTGATCCTTCCCCCACGCTCTTC.

The CDR3 nucleotides read TGTGCCAGCAGTTCATCAAGGGGGGGTGCGACTGAAGCTTTCTTT. Protein sequence: CASSSSRGGATEAFF. The rearrangement uses TRBV27 and TRBJ1-1, with TRBD1 as a possible D gene (6 bases). CDR1 is MNHEY and CDR2 is SMNVEV in the germline V gene (reference sequence). V gave up 4 bases and J gave up 5 bases, with 17 bases separating them. CDR3 length equals 15 residues.

DNA for the CDR3: TGTGCCAGCAGTTTAAGACGGACCCAGTACTTC. It is translated as CASSLRRTQYF. The rearrangement joins TRBV28 to TRBJ2-5; the D is unclear. This CDR3 contains 11 residues. V shed 2 bases and J shed 7 bases, with 5 bases lying between them. CDR1 is MDHEN and CDR2 is SYDVKM in the germline V gene.